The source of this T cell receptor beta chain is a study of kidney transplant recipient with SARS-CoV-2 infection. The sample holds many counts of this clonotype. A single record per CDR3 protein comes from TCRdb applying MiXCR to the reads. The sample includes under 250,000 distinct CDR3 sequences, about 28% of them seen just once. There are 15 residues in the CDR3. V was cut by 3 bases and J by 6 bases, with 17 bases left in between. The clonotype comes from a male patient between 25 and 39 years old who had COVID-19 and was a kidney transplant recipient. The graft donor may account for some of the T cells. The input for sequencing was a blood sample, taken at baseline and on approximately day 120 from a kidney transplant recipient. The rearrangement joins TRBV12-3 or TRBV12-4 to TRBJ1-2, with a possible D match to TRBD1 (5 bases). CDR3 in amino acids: CASSLLSPGKDGYTF. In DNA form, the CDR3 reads TGTGCCAGCAGTTTGTTATCCCCAGGGAAGGATGGCTACACCTTC.